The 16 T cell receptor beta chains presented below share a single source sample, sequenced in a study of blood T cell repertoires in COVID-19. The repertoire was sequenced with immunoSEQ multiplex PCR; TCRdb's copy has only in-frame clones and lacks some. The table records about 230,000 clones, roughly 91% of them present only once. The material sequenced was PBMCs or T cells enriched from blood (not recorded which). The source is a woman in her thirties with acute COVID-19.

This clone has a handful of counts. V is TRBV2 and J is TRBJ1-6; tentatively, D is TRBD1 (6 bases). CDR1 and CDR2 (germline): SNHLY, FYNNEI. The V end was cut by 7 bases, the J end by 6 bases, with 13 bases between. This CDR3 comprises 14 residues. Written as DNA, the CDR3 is TGTGCCAGCAACCCGACAGGATTTAATTCACCCCTCCACTTT. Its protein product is CASNPTGFNSPLHF. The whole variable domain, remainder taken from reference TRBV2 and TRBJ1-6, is EPEVTQTPSHQVTQMGQEVILRCVPISNHLYFYWYRQILGQKVEFLVSFYNNEISEKSEIFDDQFSVERPDGSNFTLKIRSTKLEDSAMYFCASNPTGFNSPLHFGNGTRLTVT.

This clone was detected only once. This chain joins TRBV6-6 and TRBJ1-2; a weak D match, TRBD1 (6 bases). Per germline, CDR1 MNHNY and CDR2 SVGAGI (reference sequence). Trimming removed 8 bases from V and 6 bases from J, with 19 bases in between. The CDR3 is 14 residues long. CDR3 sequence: CASASRDTKDGYTF. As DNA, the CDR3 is TGTGCCAGCGCAAGCAGGGACACGAAGGATGGCTACACCTTC.

DNA for the CDR3: TGTGCCAGCAGTACGACAGGCCACTATGGCTACACCTTC. Translated, it gives CASSTTGHYGYTF. The gene calls are TRBV7-9 and TRBJ1-2; D possibly corresponds to TRBD1 (6 bases). The germline V and J ends were trimmed by 6 bases and 3 bases, with 11 bases remaining between them. Germline loops: CDR1 SEHNR, CDR2 FQNEAQ (reference sequence). This CDR3 region has 13 residues.

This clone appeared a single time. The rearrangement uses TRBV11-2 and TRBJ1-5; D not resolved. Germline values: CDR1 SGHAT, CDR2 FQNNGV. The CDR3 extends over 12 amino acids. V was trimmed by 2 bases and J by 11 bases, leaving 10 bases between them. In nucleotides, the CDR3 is TGTGCCAGCAGCTTACCTAACGGGGCCCAGCATTTT. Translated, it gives CASSLPNGAQHF.

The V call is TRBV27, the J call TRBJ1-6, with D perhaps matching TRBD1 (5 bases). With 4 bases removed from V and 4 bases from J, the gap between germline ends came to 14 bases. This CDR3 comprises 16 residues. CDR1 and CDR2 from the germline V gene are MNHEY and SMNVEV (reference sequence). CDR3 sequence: CASSSPLSGYNSPLHF. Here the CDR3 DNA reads TGTGCCAGCAGTTCTCCACTGTCAGGGTATAATTCACCCCTCCACTTT.

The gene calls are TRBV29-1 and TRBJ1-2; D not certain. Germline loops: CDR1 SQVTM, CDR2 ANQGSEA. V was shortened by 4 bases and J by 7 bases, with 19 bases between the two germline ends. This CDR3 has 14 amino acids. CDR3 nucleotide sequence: TGCAGCGTTGCAGCCGACTTTAGTACGGGTGGCTACACCTTC. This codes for CSVAADFSTGGYTF.

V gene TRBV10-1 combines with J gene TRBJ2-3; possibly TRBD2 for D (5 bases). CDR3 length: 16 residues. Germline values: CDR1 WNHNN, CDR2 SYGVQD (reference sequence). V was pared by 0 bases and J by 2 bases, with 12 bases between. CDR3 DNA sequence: TGCGCCAGCAGTGAGTCGCCGGGGAGCCCCACAGATACGCAGTATTTT. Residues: CASSESPGSPTDTQYF.

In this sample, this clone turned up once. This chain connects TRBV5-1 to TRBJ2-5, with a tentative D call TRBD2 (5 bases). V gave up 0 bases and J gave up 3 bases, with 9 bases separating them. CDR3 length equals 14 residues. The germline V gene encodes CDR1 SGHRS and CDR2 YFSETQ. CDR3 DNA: TGCGCCAGCAGCTTGGAGGCGGGCAAAGAGACCCAGTACTTC. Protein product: CASSLEAGKETQYF.

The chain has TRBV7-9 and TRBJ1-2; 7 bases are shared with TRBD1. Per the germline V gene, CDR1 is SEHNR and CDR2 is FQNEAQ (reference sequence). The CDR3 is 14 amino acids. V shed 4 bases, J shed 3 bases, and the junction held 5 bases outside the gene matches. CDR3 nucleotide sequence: TGTGCCAGCAGCTCCACTACAGGGGACTATGGCTACACCTTC. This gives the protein CASSSTTGDYGYTF.

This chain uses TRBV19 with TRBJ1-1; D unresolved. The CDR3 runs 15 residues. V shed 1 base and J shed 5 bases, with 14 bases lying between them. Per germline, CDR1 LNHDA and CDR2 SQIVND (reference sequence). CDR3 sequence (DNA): TGTGCCAGTAGTATAGTTTCCGGGGTAAAGACTGAAGCTTTCTTT. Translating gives CASSIVSGVKTEAFF.

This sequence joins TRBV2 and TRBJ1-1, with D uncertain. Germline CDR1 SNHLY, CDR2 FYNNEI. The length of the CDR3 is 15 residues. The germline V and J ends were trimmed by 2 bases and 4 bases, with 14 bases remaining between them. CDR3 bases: TGTGCCAGCAGTGAAATCGAGGGATTGAGCACTGAAGCTTTCTTT. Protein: CASSEIEGLSTEAFF. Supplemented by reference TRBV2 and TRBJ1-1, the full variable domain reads EPEVTQTPSHQVTQMGQEVILRCVPISNHLYFYWYRQILGQKVEFLVSFYNNEISEKSEIFDDQFSVERPDGSNFTLKIRSTKLEDSAMYFCASSEIEGLSTEAFFGQGTRLTVV.

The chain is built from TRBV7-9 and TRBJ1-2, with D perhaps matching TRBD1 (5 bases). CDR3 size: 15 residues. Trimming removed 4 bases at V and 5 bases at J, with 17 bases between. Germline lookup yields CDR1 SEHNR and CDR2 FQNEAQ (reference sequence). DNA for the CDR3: TGTGCCAGCAGCTCACCGGACACCAGGGTTTATGGCTACACCTTC. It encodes CASSSPDTRVYGYTF.

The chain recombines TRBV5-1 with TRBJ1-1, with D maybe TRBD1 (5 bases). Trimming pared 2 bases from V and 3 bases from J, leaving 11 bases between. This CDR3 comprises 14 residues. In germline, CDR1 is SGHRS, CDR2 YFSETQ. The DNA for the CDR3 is TGCGCCAGCAGCTTCATCGGGGGGGACACTGAAGCTTTCTTT. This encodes CASSFIGGDTEAFF.

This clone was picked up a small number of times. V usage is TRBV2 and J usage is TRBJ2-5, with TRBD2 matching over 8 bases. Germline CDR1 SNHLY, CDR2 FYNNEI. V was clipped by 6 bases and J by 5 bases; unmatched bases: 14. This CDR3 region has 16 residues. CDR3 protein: CASRDGRGGLRETQYF. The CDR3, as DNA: TGTGCCAGCAGGGACGGTCGGGGGGGCCTAAGGGAGACCCAGTACTTC.

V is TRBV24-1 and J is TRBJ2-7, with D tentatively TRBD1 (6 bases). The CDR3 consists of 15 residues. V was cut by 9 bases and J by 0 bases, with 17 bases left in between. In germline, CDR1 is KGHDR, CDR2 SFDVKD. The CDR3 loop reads CATSSAQGNSYEQYF. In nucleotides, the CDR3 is TGTGCCACCTCATCGGCGCAGGGGAACTCCTACGAGCAGTACTTC.

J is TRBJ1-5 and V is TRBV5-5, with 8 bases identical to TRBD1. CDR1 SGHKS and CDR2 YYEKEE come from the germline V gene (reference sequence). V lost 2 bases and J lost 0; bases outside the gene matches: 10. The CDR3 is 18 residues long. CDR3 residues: CASSFGQGRFSSNQPQHF. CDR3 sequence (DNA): TGTGCCAGCAGCTTTGGACAGGGACGGTTTTCTAGCAATCAGCCCCAGCATTTT.